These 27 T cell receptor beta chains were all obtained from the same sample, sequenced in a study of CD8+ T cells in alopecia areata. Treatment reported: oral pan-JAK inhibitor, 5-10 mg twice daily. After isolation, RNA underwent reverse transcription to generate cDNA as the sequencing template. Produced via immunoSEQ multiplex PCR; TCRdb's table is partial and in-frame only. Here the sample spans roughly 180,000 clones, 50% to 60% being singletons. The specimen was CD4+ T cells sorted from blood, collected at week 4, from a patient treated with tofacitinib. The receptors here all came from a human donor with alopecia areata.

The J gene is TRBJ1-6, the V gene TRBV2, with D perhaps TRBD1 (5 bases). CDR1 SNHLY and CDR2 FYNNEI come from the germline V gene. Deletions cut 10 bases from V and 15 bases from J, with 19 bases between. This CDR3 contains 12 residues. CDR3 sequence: CATGTGGERLHF. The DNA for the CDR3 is TGTGCCACCGGGACCGGGGGGGAGCGCCTCCACTTT.

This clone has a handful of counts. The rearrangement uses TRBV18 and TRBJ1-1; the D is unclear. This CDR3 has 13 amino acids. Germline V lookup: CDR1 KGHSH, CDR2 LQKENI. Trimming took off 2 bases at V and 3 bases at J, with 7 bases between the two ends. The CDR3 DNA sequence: TGTGCCAGCTCACCAACGGACGACACTGAAGCTTTCTTT. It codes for CASSPTDDTEAFF.

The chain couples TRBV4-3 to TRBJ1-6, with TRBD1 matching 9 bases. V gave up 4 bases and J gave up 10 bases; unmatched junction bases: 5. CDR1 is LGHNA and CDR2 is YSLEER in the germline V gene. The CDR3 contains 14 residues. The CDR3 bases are TGCGCCAGCAGCCTACAGGGGGCAGGATCACCCCTCCACTTT. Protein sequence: CASSLQGAGSPLHF.

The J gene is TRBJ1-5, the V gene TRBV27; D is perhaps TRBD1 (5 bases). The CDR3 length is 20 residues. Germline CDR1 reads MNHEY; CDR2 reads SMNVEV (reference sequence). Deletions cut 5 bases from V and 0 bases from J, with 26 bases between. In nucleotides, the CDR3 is TGTGCCAGCAGTCCCTCACCCAGGGAGCTTTCCCGTTATAGCAATCAGCCCCAGCATTTT. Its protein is CASSPSPRELSRYSNQPQHF.

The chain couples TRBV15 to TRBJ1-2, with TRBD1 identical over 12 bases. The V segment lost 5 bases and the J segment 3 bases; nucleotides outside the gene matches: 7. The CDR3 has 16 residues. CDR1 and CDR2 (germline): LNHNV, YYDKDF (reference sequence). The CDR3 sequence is CATSGTGGAGYYGYTF. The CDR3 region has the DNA TGTGCCACCAGCGGGACAGGGGGCGCCGGTTACTATGGCTACACCTTC.

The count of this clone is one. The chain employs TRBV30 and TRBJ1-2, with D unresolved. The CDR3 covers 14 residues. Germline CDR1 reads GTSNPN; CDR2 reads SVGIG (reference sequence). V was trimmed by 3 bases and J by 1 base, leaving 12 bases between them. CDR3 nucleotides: TGTGCCTGGAGCCGGCATTTCGATAACTATGGCTACACCTTC. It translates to CAWSRHFDNYGYTF.

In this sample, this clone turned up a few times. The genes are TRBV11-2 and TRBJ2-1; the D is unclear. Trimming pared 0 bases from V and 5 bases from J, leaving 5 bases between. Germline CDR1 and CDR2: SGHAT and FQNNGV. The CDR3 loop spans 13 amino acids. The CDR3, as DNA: TGTGCCAGCAGCTTAGACCGAGACAATGAGCAGTTCTTC. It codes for CASSLDRDNEQFF.

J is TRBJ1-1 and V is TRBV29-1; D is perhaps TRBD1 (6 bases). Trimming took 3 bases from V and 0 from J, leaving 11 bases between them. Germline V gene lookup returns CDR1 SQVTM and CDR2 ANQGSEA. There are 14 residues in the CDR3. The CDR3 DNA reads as TGCAGCGTTGATTCTGGGGGCCTGAACACTGAAGCTTTCTTT. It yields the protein CSVDSGGLNTEAFF.

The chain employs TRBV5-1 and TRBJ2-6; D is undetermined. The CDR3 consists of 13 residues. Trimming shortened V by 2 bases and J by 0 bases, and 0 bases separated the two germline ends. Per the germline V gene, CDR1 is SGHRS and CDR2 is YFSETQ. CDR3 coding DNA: TGCGCCAGCAGCTTCTCTGGGGCCAACGTCCTGACTTTC. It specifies CASSFSGANVLTF.

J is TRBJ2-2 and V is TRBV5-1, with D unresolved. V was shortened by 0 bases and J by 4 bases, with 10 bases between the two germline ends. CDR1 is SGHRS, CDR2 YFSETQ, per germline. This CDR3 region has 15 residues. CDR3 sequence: CASSLVSGPTGELFF. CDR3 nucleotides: TGCGCCAGCAGCTTGGTTTCGGGTCCCACCGGGGAGCTGTTTTTT.

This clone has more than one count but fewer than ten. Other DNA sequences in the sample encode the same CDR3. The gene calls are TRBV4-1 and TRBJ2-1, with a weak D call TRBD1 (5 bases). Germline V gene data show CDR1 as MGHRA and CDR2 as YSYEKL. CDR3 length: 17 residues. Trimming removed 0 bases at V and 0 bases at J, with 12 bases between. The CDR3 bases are TGCGCCAGCAGCCAAGATCCCCCAGGGTCCTCCTACAATGAGCAGTTCTTC. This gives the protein CASSQDPPGSSYNEQFF.

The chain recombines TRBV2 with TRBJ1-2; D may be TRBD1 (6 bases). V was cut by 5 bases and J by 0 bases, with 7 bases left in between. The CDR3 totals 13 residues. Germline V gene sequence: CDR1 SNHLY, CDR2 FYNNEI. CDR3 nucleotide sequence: TGTGCCAGCAGTCACAGGGCTAACTATGGCTACACCTTC. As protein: CASSHRANYGYTF.

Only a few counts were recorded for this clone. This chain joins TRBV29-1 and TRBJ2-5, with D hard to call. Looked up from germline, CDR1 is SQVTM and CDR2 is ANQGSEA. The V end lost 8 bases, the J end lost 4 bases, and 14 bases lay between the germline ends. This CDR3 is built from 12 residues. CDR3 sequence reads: CSTSDGGETQYF. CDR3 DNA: TGCAGCACCTCGGACGGCGGAGAGACCCAGTACTTC.

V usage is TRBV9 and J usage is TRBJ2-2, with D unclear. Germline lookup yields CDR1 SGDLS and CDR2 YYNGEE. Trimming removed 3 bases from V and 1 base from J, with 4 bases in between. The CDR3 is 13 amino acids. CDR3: CASSGQNTGELFF. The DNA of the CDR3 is TGTGCCAGCAGCGGACAGAACACCGGGGAGCTGTTTTTT. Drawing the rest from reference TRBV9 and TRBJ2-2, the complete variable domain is DSGVTQTPKHLITATGQRVTLRCSPRSGDLSVYWYQQSLDQGLQFLIQYYNGEERAKGNILERFSAQQFPDLHSELNLSSLELGDSALYFCASSGQNTGELFFGEGSRLTVL.

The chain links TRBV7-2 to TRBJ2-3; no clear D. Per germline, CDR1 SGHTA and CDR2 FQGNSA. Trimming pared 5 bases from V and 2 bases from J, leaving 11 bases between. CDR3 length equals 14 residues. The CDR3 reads CASSPNGFTDTQYF. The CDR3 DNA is TGTGCCAGCAGCCCCAATGGGTTCACAGATACGCAGTATTTT.

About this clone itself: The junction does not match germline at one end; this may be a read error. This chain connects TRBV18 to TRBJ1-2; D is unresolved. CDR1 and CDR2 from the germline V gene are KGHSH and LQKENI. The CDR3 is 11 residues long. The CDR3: CASSSPYGYTF. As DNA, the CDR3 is TGTGCCAGCTCATCACCTTATGGCTACACCTTC.

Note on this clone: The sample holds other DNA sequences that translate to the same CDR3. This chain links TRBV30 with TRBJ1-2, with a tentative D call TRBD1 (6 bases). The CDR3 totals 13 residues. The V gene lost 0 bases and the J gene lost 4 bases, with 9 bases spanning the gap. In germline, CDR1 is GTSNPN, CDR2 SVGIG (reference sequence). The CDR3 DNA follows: TGTGCCTGGAGTGTGAAAGGGGGCTATGGCTACACCTTC. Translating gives CAWSVKGGYGYTF.

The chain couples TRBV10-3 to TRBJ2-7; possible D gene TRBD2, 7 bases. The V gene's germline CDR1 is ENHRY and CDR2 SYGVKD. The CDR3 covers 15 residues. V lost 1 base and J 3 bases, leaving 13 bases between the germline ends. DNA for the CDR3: TGTGCCATCAGTGAGTTGGCGGGGGCGGACTACGAGCAGTACTTC. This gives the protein CAISELAGADYEQYF.

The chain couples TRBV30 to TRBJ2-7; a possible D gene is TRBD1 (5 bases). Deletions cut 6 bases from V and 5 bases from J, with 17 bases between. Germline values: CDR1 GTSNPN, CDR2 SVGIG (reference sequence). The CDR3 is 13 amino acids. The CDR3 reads CACPGLFSDEQYF. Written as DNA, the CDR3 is TGTGCCTGTCCAGGGCTGTTTTCGGACGAGCAGTACTTC.

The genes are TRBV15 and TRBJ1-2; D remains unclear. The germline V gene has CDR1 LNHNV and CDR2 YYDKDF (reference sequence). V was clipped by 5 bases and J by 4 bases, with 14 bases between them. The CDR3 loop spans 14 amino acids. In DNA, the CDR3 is TGTGCCACCAGCGCTGTAGTGGAAGCCTATGGCTACACCTTC. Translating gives CATSAVVEAYGYTF.

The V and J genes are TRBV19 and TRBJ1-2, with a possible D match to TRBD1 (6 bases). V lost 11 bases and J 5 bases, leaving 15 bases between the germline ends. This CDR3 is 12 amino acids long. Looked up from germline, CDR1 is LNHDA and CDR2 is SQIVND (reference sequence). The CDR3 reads CAVRIGGYGYTF. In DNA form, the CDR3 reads TGTGCCGTACGGATAGGGGGATATGGCTACACCTTC. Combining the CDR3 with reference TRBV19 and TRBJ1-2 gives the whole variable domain DGGITQSPKYLFRKEGQNVTLSCEQNLNHDAMYWYRQDPGQGLRLIYYSQIVNDFQKGDIAEGYSVSREKKESFPLTVTSAQKNPTAFYLCAVRIGGYGYTFGSGTRLTVV.

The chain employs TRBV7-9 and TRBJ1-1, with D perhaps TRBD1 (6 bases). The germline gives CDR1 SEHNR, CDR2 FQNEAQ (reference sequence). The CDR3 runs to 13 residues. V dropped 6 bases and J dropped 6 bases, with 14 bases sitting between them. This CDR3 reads CASSGGGEAEAFF. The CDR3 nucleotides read TGTGCCAGCAGTGGAGGGGGAGAAGCTGAAGCTTTCTTT.

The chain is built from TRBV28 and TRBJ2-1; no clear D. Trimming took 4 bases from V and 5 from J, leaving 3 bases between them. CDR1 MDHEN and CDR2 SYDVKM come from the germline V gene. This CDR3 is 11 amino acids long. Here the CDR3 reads CASSSNNEQFF. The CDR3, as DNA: TGTGCCAGCAGTTCAAACAATGAGCAGTTCTTC.

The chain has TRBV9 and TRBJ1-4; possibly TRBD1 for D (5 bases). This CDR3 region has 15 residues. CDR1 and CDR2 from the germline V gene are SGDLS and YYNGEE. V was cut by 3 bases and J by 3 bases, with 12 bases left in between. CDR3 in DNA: TGTGCCAGCAGCGCCCAGGGAACGTCTAATGAAAAACTGTTTTTT. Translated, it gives CASSAQGTSNEKLFF.

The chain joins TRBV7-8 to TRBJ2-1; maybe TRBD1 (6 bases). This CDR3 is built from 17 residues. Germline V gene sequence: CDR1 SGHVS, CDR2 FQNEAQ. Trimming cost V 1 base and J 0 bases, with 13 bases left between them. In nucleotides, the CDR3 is TGTGCCAGCAGCTTAGTAACAGGGTCAAGCTCCTACAATGAGCAGTTCTTC. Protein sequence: CASSLVTGSSSYNEQFF.

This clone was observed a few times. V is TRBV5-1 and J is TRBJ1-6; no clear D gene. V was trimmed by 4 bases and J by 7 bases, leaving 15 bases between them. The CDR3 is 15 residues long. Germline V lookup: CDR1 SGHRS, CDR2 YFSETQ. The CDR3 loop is CASSLGTYRNSPLHF. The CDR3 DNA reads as TGCGCCAGCAGCCTGGGAACGTACAGAAATTCACCCCTCCACTTT.

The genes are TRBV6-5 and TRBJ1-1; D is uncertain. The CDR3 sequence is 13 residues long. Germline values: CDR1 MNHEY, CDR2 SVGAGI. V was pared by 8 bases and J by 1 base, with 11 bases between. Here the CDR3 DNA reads TGTGCCAGCGGTGTACTGGGGAACACTGAAGCTTTCTTT. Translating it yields CASGVLGNTEAFF.